This is a list of T cell receptor beta chains from one sample in a study of T cell clonotyping in hematopoietic cell transplantation. Sequencing was performed with immunoSEQ multiplex PCR; in TCRdb, only in-frame clones are kept and a portion is missing. The sample records 55,000 to 70,000 clones, 94% being singletons. Sequencing was carried out using peripheral blood mononuclear cells. The receptors shown here come from a man over 45 in good health. Some clones in this sample may be carry-over from other donors' samples. Both conserved end residues are part of each CDR3. D genes are given only for firm matches. Some rows have no size entry. The others give once, few or many, or a class for an expanded clone.

D gene: TRBD1; V gene: TRBV5-1; J gene: TRBJ1-1; clone size: .; CDR3 DNA: TGCGCCAGCAGCCCGACAGGGGAAACTGAAGCTTTCTTT; CDR3 protein: CASSPTGETEAFF
D gene: .; V gene: TRBV5-1; J gene: TRBJ1-3; clone size: .; CDR3 DNA: TGCGCCAGCAGCCCCCGAGCGCTTGGAAACACCATATATTTT; CDR3 protein: CASSPRALGNTIYF
D gene: .; V gene: TRBV6-5; J gene: TRBJ1-3; clone size: .; CDR3 DNA: TGTGCCAGCAGCCCCTATCGGAAGGGAAACACCATATATTTT; CDR3 protein: CASSPYRKGNTIYF
D gene: .; V gene: TRBV11-2; J gene: TRBJ1-5; clone size: .; CDR3 DNA: TGTGCCAGCAGCCTATCTCCAGGCGGGGATCAGCCCCAGCATTTT; CDR3 protein: CASSLSPGGDQPQHF
D gene: TRBD1; V gene: TRBV6-1; J gene: TRBJ1-4; clone size: .; CDR3 DNA: TGTGCCAGCGTTGACAGGGGCAATGAAAAACTGTTTTTT; CDR3 protein: CASVDRGNEKLFF
D gene: .; V gene: TRBV6-1; J gene: TRBJ1-6; clone size: .; CDR3 DNA: TGTGCCAGCTACTTGGGGAGCTCACCCCTCCACTTT; CDR3 protein: CASYLGSSPLHF
D gene: TRBD2; V gene: TRBV7-9; J gene: TRBJ2-3; clone size: few; CDR3 DNA: TGTGCCAGCAGCTTAGCGCGGGAGAAGCCCCTGAGCACAGATACGCAGTATTTT; CDR3 protein: CASSLAREKPLSTDTQYF
D gene: TRBD2; V gene: TRBV5-6; J gene: TRBJ2-1; clone size: .; CDR3 DNA: TGTGCCAGCAGCTTCCGACTAGCCGGCTCCTACAATGAGCAGTTCTTC; CDR3 protein: CASSFRLAGSYNEQFF
D gene: .; V gene: TRBV7-3; J gene: TRBJ2-7; clone size: .; CDR3 DNA: TGTGCCAGCAGGGACCTCGGGGGATCCTACGAGCAGTACTTC; CDR3 protein: CASRDLGGSYEQYF
D gene: .; V gene: TRBV6-5; J gene: TRBJ2-3; clone size: once; CDR3 DNA: TGTGCCAGCAGTTACTCGACCTTGGATACGCAGTATTTT; CDR3 protein: CASSYSTLDTQYF
D gene: .; V gene: TRBV7-9; J gene: TRBJ2-5; clone size: .; CDR3 DNA: TGTGCCAGCAGCTTAGTTGTGGGTGAGACCCAGTACTTC; CDR3 protein: CASSLVVGETQYF
D gene: TRBD2; V gene: TRBV7-3; J gene: TRBJ2-3; clone size: .; CDR3 DNA: TGTGCCAGCAGCTTAAATCCAGCGGGAGGCCCAGATACGCAGTATTTT; CDR3 protein: CASSLNPAGGPDTQYF
D gene: TRBD1; V gene: TRBV6-5; J gene: TRBJ2-7; clone size: once; CDR3 DNA: TGTGCCAGCAGTTACTCGGGGACAGGGGGCGACGAGCAGTACTTC; CDR3 protein: CASSYSGTGGDEQYF
D gene: .; V gene: TRBV7-9; J gene: TRBJ2-1; clone size: .; CDR3 DNA: TGTGCCAGCAGCTTATTAGGGGTCAATGAGCAGTTCTTC; CDR3 protein: CASSLLGVNEQFF
D gene: .; V gene: TRBV28; J gene: TRBJ2-5; clone size: .; CDR3 DNA: TGTGCCAGCAGTTTATACCAGGGCGGGGAGACCCAGTACTTC; CDR3 protein: CASSLYQGGETQYF
D gene: .; V gene: TRBV6-1; J gene: TRBJ2-3; clone size: .; CDR3 DNA: TGTGCCTCAACGGGGGACATTGGCACAGATACGCAGTATTTT; CDR3 protein: CASTGDIGTDTQYF
D gene: TRBD1; V gene: TRBV9; J gene: TRBJ2-1; clone size: .; CDR3 DNA: TGTGCCAGCAGCGTAGGCCCAGCAGGGGGCGCGGACAATGAGCAGTTCTTC; CDR3 protein: CASSVGPAGGADNEQFF
D gene: TRBD1; V gene: TRBV6-1; J gene: TRBJ2-7; clone size: once; CDR3 DNA: TGTGCCAGCAGTGAAGCGCAGGGGGCGCAGTACGAGCAGTACTTC; CDR3 protein: CASSEAQGAQYEQYF
D gene: TRBD2; V gene: TRBV5-4; J gene: TRBJ2-3; clone size: .; CDR3 DNA: TGTGCCAGCAGTGTGCTAGCGGGGGAAGATACGCAGTATTTT; CDR3 protein: CASSVLAGEDTQYF
D gene: TRBD2; V gene: TRBV18; J gene: TRBJ2-7; clone size: .; CDR3 DNA: TGTGCCAGCTCAGGGGACTACCGCTACGAGCAGTACTTC; CDR3 protein: CASSGDYRYEQYF
D gene: .; V gene: TRBV28; J gene: TRBJ1-2; clone size: .; CDR3 DNA: TGTGCCAGCAGACTCTCGGTCCCCGGGGATGGCTACACCTTC; CDR3 protein: CASRLSVPGDGYTF
D gene: TRBD1; V gene: TRBV28; J gene: TRBJ1-2; clone size: few; CDR3 DNA: TGTGCCACTCCACGGGACAGGGCTAACTATGGCTACACCTTC; CDR3 protein: CATPRDRANYGYTF
D gene: TRBD1; V gene: TRBV7-2; J gene: TRBJ1-5; clone size: .; CDR3 DNA: TGTGCCAGCAGCTTCTCGACAGGGTTTCCCAATCAGCCCCAGCATTTT; CDR3 protein: CASSFSTGFPNQPQHF
D gene: .; V gene: TRBV11-2; J gene: TRBJ2-2; clone size: .; CDR3 DNA: TGTGCCAGCAGCTTAGTCCCACCGAACACCGGGGAGCTGTTTTTT; CDR3 protein: CASSLVPPNTGELFF
D gene: .; V gene: TRBV6-5; J gene: TRBJ2-3; clone size: .; CDR3 DNA: TGTGCCAGCAGTTTCCGGGACACATACACAGATACGCAGTATTTT; CDR3 protein: CASSFRDTYTDTQYF
D gene: .; V gene: TRBV28; J gene: TRBJ1-5; clone size: once; CDR3 DNA: TGTGCCAGCAGACCTCCGTCCGGGGCCCAGCATTTT; CDR3 protein: CASRPPSGAQHF
D gene: .; V gene: TRBV30; J gene: TRBJ1-4; clone size: .; CDR3 DNA: TGTGCCTGGAGATCCACCCCGGCCAGGGTGGGCGAAAAACTGTTTTTT; CDR3 protein: CAWRSTPARVGEKLFF
D gene: .; V gene: TRBV15; J gene: TRBJ1-2; clone size: .; CDR3 DNA: TGTGCCACCAGCAGAGATAAAGGGACCGACTATGGCTACACCTTC; CDR3 protein: CATSRDKGTDYGYTF
D gene: .; V gene: TRBV7-2; J gene: TRBJ1-5; clone size: .; CDR3 DNA: TGTGCCAGCAGCCCACAGGTTGGTCAGCCCCAGCATTTT; CDR3 protein: CASSPQVGQPQHF
D gene: .; V gene: TRBV30; J gene: TRBJ1-5; clone size: .; CDR3 DNA: TGTGCCTGGAGTTTTCAAAGCAATCAGCCCCAGCATTTT; CDR3 protein: CAWSFQSNQPQHF
D gene: TRBD2; V gene: TRBV10-2; J gene: TRBJ2-1; clone size: .; CDR3 DNA: TGCGCCAGCAGTGAGCAGCGGGAGGGCCGGGAGCAGTTCTTC; CDR3 protein: CASSEQREGREQFF
D gene: .; V gene: TRBV6-5; J gene: TRBJ1-1; clone size: .; CDR3 DNA: TGTGCCAGCAGTTACTCAGCAGACACTGAAGCTTTCTTT; CDR3 protein: CASSYSADTEAFF
D gene: .; V gene: TRBV5-1; J gene: TRBJ2-2; clone size: .; CDR3 DNA: TGCGCCAGCAGCTTGGGGGGACGAAGCACCGGGGAGCTGTTTTTT; CDR3 protein: CASSLGGRSTGELFF
D gene: .; V gene: TRBV2; J gene: TRBJ2-1; clone size: once; CDR3 DNA: TGTGCCAGCCAACGCCACGACCCCGGCTCCTACAATGAGCAGTTCTTC; CDR3 protein: CASQRHDPGSYNEQFF
D gene: TRBD2; V gene: TRBV5-4; J gene: TRBJ2-7; clone size: .; CDR3 DNA: TGTGCCAGCAGCTTGGAACTAGCGGGAGACGAGCAGTACTTC; CDR3 protein: CASSLELAGDEQYF
D gene: .; V gene: TRBV6-1; J gene: TRBJ2-5; clone size: .; CDR3 DNA: TGTGCCAGCAGTGAGTTTTCGAGGCAGGGGAGAGAGACCCAGTACTTC; CDR3 protein: CASSEFSRQGRETQYF
D gene: .; V gene: TRBV4-3; J gene: TRBJ2-7; clone size: .; CDR3 DNA: TGCGCCAGCAGCCGGGCTCTAGCCTCCTACGAGCAGTACTTC; CDR3 protein: CASSRALASYEQYF
D gene: TRBD2; V gene: TRBV27; J gene: TRBJ2-7; clone size: .; CDR3 DNA: TGTGCCAGCAGTTTATCCCCGACTAGCCACTCCTACGAGCAGTACTTC; CDR3 protein: CASSLSPTSHSYEQYF
D gene: .; V gene: TRBV15; J gene: TRBJ1-3; clone size: .; CDR3 DNA: TGTGCCACCAGCAACAGGGTCACTGGAAACACCATATATTTT; CDR3 protein: CATSNRVTGNTIYF
D gene: TRBD1; V gene: TRBV28; J gene: TRBJ2-7; clone size: .; CDR3 DNA: TGTGCCAGCAGTCAGCCGCCCGGGACAGGGTACTTC; CDR3 protein: CASSQPPGTGYF
D gene: .; V gene: TRBV7-6; J gene: TRBJ2-5; clone size: once; CDR3 DNA: TGTGCCAGCAGCCCTGGTCAGGGAGGCGAGACCCAGTACTTC; CDR3 protein: CASSPGQGGETQYF